The sequence of this TCR beta chain was determined in a study of blood T cell repertoires in COVID-19. Overall study: Sources were T cells, B-cell-depleted T cells, or PBMCs; the material itself was cDNA or gDNA.

Germline-derived CDR1 and CDR2 are MNHEY and SVGEGT. V shed 5 bases and J shed 3 bases, with 20 bases lying between them. The CDR3 consists of 17 residues. Enrollees, about 18 to 95 years old, lived in 24 US areas. Cohorts were based on clinical histories the participants reported. Authors' processing steps: It was from reference gene primer amplification that nucleated cell counts were estimated. TCRdb's table, derived via immunoSEQ multiplex PCR, lists solely in-frame clones and lacks some. Clonal size and the V and J genes are those of that table, whereas D and trimming came from the DNA. Among a few hundred thousand clones listed, 80% to 90% were seen once.

The sequenced material came from PBMCs or T cells enriched from blood (not recorded which). This clonotype was obtained from a man in his thirties or forties with acute COVID-19. The J gene is TRBJ2-1, the V gene TRBV6-2 or TRBV6-3; perhaps TRBD1 as D (6 bases). Here the CDR3 DNA reads TGTGCCAGCAGTAAGCGTATGTTCGGACAGTTCTACAATGAGCAGTTCTTC. Protein product: CASSKRMFGQFYNEQFF.